One and the same sample provided the 12 T cell receptor beta chains below, sequenced in a study of blood T cell repertoires in COVID-19 (dated by TCRdb to about 2020). The library came from the immunoSEQ multiplex PCR assay. Held by TCRdb, this immuneACCESS table contains in-frame sequences only and omits some clones. Under half of the omission traces to an unresolved V gene where checked; the cause of the rest is unknown. Within this sample are around 300,000 clones, with approximately 80% of them counted one time only. The top ten constitute around 3.9% of the sample. Source material: peripheral blood. The receptors come from a woman aged 45-65 years with active or convalescent COVID-19.

The rearrangement links TRBV28 to TRBJ1-5, with D possibly being TRBD1 (6 bases). Germline loops: CDR1 MDHEN, CDR2 SYDVKM. There are 14 residues in the CDR3. Trimming stripped 7 bases from V and 6 bases from J, with 16 bases between. CDR3 sequence (DNA): TGTGCCAGCAAGTTGTACAGGGTGGCTCAGCCCCAGCATTTT. It codes for CASKLYRVAQPQHF.

On this clone: Compared with germline, one end of the junction differs, possibly owing to a read error. The chain employs TRBV13 and TRBJ2-5, with 13 bases fitting TRBD2. Germline lookup yields CDR1 PRHDT and CDR2 FYEKMQ (reference sequence). The CDR3 extends over 15 amino acids. In DNA, the CDR3 is TGTGCCAGCAGCTCGTCCGGGACTAGCGGGATCCCCTTCCACTTC. As protein: CASSSSGTSGIPFHF.

The J gene is TRBJ1-4, the V gene TRBV19; TRBD1 might be the D (5 bases). Between the trimmed V and J ends, which lost 3 bases and 5 bases, there was a span of 16 bases. CDR3 size: 16 residues. From germline, CDR1 is LNHDA and CDR2 SQIVND (reference sequence). CDR3 loop: CASSIDSNGANEKLFF. The CDR3 DNA sequence: TGTGCCAGTAGTATTGACAGTAATGGGGCGAATGAAAAACTGTTTTTT. Together with reference TRBV19 and TRBJ1-4, the CDR3 gives the full variable domain: DGGITQSPKYLFRKEGQNVTLSCEQNLNHDAMYWYRQDPGQGLRLIYYSQIVNDFQKGDIAEGYSVSREKKESFPLTVTSAQKNPTAFYLCASSIDSNGANEKLFFGSGTQLSVL.

The chain carries TRBV3-1 (or the pseudogene TRBV3-2) and TRBJ2-5; 8 positions agree with TRBD2. Germline CDR1 is LGHDT and CDR2 is YNNKEL (reference sequence). The CDR3 extends over 14 amino acids. The junction had 5 bases not matched to a gene; V was cut back by 4 bases and J by 4 bases. CDR3 DNA: TGTGCCAGCAGCCTAGGGACTAGATCAGAGACCCAGTACTTC. Translated: CASSLGTRSETQYF.

This rearrangement joins TRBV19 to TRBJ2-3; TRBD1 matches 9 bases. From germline, CDR1 is LNHDA and CDR2 SQIVND (reference sequence). J lost 1 base, V lost 1 base, and 6 bases had no gene match. The CDR3 loop spans 17 amino acids. CDR3 loop: CASSIGPTGGRTDTQYF. Here the CDR3 DNA reads TGTGCCAGTAGTATAGGCCCAACAGGGGGCCGCACAGATACGCAGTATTTT.

CDR3 amino acids: CASSLRGTVLFF. CDR3 DNA sequence: TGTGCCAGCAGCTTACGGGGGACAGTCTTGTTCTTC. The rearrangement joins TRBV7-2 to TRBJ2-1; perhaps TRBD1 as D (7 bases). The length of the CDR3 is 12 residues. Germline CDR1 is SGHTA and CDR2 is FQGNSA. The germline V and J ends were trimmed by 2 bases and 15 bases, with 14 bases remaining between them.

A word on this clone: At one end, the junction sequence differs from germline, possibly due to a read error. The J gene is TRBJ1-1, the V gene TRBV7-2; no clear D gene. CDR1 is SGHTA and CDR2 is FQGNSA in the germline V gene. The CDR3 has 13 residues. The CDR3 protein is CASSLAPGAEAFF. Here the CDR3 DNA reads TGTGCCAGCAGCTTAGCGCCCGGAGCTGAGGCTTTCTTT.

In this sample, this clone turned up a few times. The rearrangement links TRBV5-1 to TRBJ1-6; weak D call: TRBD1 (5 bases). Germline V gene sequence: CDR1 SGHRS, CDR2 YFSETQ. The CDR3 runs 17 residues. Trimming took 0 bases from V and 9 from J, leaving 19 bases between them. The CDR3 DNA follows: TGCGCCAGCAGCTTGGGCCGGGACCTCCACGGGGGTTCACCCCTCCACTTT. It encodes CASSLGRDLHGGSPLHF.

CDR3 coding DNA: TGTGCCAGCAGTTTAGGTCCCCAGTCACCCCTCCACTTT. Translating it yields CASSLGPQSPLHF. This chain links TRBV12-3 or TRBV12-4 with TRBJ1-6; D not resolved. Trimming removed 1 base from V and 10 bases from J, with 8 bases in between. The CDR3 length is 13 residues.

This chain connects TRBV5-1 to TRBJ2-3; TRBD2 aligns across 11 bases. The CDR3 sequence is 16 residues long. Germline V lookup: CDR1 SGHRS, CDR2 YFSETQ. V shed 2 bases, J shed 1 base, and the junction held 3 bases outside the gene matches. In nucleotides, the CDR3 is TGCGCCAGCAGCTTAACTAGCGGGAGTGGCACAGATACGCAGTATTTT. Its protein product is CASSLTSGSGTDTQYF.

This chain links TRBV7-8 with TRBJ1-2; TRBD1 matches at 8 bases. Trimming took 1 base from V and 5 from J; bases not matched to a gene: 6. The germline CDR1 and CDR2 sequences are SGHVS and FQNEAQ. The CDR3 is 15 residues long. CDR3 residues: CASSLEQGVGYGYTF. CDR3 sequence (DNA): TGTGCCAGCAGCTTAGAACAGGGGGTTGGGTATGGCTACACCTTC.

This clone was counted once. This sequence joins TRBV5-6 and TRBJ2-3; D is unclear. CDR1 is SGHDT and CDR2 is YYEEEE in the germline V gene. V dropped 4 bases and J dropped 0 bases, with 12 bases sitting between them. The CDR3 covers 15 residues. CDR3: CASSLGVVSTDTQYF. CDR3 sequence (DNA): TGTGCCAGCAGCCTAGGCGTCGTTAGCACAGATACGCAGTATTTT.